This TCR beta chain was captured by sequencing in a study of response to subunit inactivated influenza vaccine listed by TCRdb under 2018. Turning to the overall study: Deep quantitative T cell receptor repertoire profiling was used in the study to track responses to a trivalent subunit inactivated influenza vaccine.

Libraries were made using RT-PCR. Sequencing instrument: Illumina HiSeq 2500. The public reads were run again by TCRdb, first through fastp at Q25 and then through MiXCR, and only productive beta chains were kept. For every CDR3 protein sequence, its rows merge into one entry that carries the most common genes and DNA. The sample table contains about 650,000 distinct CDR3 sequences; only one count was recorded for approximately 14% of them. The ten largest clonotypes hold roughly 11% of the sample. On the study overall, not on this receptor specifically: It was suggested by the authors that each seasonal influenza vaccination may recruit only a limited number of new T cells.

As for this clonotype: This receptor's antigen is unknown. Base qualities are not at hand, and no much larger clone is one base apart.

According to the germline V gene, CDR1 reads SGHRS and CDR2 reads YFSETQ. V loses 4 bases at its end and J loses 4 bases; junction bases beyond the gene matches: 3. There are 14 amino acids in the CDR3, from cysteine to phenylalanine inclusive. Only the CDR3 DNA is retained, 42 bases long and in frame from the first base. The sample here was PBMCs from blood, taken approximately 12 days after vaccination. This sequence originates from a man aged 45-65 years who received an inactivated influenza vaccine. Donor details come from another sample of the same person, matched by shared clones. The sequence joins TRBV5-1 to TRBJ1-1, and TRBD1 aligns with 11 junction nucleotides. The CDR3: CASSGQGATTEAFF. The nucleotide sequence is TGCGCCAGCAGCGGACAGGGGGCGACCACTGAAGCTTTCTTT.